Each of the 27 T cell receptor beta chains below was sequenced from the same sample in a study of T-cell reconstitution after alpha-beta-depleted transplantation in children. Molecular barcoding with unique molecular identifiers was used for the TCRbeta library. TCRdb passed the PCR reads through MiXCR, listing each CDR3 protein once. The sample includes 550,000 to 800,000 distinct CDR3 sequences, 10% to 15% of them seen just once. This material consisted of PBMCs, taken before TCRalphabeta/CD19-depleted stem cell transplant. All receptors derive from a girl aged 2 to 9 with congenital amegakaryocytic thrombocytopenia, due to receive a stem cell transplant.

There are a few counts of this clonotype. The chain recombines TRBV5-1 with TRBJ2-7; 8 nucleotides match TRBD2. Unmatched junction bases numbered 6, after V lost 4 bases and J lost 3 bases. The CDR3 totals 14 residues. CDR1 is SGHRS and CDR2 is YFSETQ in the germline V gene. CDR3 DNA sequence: TGCGCCAGCAGCCCAACCGGGGGGGTCTACGAGCAGTACTTC. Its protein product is CASSPTGGVYEQYF. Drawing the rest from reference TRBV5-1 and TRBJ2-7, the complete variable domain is KAGVTQTPRYLIKTRGQQVTLSCSPISGHRSVSWYQQTPGQGLQFLFEYFSETQRNKGNFPGRFSGRQFSNSRSEMNVSTLELGDSALYLCASSPTGGVYEQYFGPGTRLTVT.

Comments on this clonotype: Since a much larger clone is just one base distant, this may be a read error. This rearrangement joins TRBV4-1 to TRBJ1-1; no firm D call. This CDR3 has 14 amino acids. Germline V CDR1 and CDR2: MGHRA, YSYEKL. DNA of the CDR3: TGCGCCAGCCGCCAAGCGCCAGCAAACACTGAAGCTTTCTTT. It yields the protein CASRQAPANTEAFF.

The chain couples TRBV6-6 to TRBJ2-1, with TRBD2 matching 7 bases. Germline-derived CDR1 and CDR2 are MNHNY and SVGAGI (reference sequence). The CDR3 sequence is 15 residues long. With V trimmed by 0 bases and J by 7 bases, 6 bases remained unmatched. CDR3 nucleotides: TGTGCCAGCAGTTACTCGTCTAGCGGTCAGAATGAGCAGTTCTTC. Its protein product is CASSYSSSGQNEQFF.

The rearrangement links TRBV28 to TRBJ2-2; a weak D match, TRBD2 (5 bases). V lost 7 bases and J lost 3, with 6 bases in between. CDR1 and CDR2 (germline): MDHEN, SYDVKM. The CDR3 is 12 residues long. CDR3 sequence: CASMGDTGELFF. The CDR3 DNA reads TGTGCCAGCATGGGAGACACCGGGGAGCTGTTTTTT.

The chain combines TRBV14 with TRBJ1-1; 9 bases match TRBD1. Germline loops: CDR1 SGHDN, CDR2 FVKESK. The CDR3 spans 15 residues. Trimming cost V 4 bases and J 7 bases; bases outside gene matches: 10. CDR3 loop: CASSLITGGWGEAFF. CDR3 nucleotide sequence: TGTGCCAGCAGCCTAATAACAGGGGGCTGGGGTGAAGCTTTCTTT.

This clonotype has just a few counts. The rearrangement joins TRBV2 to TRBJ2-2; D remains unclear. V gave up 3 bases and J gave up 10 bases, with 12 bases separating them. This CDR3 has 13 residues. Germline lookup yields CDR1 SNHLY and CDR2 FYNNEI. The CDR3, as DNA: TGTGCCAGCAGTGACATCACGTTAGTGGAGCTGTTTTTT. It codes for CASSDITLVELFF. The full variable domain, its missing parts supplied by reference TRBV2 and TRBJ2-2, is EPEVTQTPSHQVTQMGQEVILRCVPISNHLYFYWYRQILGQKVEFLVSFYNNEISEKSEIFDDQFSVERPDGSNFTLKIRSTKLEDSAMYFCASSDITLVELFFGEGSRLTVL.

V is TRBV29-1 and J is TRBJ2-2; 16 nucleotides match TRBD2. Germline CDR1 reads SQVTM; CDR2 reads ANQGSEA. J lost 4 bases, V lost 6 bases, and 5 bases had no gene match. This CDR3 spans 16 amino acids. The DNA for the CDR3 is TGCAGCGTGGGACTAGCGGGAGGGCTTGGCACCGGGGAGCTGTTTTTT. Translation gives CSVGLAGGLGTGELFF.

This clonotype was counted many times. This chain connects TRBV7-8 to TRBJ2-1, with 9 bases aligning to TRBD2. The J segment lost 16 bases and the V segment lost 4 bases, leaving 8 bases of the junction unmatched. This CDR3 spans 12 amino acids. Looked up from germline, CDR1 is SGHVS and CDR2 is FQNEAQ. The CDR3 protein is CASSSRSGSKFF. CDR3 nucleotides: TGTGCCAGCAGCTCACGTAGCGGGAGCAAATTCTTC.

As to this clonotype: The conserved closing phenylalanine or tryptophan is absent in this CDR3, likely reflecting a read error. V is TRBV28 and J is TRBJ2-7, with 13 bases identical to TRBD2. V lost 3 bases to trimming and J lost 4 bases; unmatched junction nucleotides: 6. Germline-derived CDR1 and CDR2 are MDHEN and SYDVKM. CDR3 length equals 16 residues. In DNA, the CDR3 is TGTGCCAGCAGTTTCCCCTGGGGACTAGCGGGGTACGAGCAGTACTTA. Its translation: CASSFPWGLAGYEQYL.

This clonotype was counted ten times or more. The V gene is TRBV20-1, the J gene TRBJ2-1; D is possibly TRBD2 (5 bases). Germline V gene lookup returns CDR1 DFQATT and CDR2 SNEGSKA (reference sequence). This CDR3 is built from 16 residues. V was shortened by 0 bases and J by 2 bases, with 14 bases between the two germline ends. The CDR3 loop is CSARDRRTGAYNEQFF. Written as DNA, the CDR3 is TGCAGTGCTAGAGATCGGCGGACCGGGGCCTACAATGAGCAGTTCTTC.

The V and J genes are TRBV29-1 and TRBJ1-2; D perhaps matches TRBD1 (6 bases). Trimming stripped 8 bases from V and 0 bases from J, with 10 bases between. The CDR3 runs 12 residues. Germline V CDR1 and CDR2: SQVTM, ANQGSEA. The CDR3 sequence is CSTRQANYGYTF. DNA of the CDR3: TGCAGCACACGACAGGCTAACTATGGCTACACCTTC.

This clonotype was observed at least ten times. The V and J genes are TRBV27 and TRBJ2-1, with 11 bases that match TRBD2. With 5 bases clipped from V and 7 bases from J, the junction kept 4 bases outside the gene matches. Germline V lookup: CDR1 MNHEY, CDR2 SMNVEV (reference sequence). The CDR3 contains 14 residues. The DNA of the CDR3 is TGTGCCAGCAGTCAACGGACTAGCGGGAATGAGCAGTTCTTC. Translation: CASSQRTSGNEQFF.

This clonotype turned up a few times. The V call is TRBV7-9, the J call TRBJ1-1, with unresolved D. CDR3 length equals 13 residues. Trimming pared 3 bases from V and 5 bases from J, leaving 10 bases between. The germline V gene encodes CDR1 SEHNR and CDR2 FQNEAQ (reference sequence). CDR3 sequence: CASSFSMGTEAFF. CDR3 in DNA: TGTGCCAGCAGCTTCTCTATGGGAACTGAAGCTTTCTTT.

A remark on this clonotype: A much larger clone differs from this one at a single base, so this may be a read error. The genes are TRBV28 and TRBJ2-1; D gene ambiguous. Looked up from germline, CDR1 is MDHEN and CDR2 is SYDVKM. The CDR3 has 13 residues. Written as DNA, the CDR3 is TGTGCCAGCAGTTTGTTGGTATACATTGAGCAGTTCTTC. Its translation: CASSLLVYIEQFF.

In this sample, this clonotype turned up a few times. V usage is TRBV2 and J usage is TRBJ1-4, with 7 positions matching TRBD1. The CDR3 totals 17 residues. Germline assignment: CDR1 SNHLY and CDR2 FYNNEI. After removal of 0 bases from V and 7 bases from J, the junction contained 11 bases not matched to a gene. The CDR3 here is CASSEALLDRAREKLFF. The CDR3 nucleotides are TGTGCCAGCAGTGAAGCGCTTCTAGACAGGGCACGTGAAAAACTGTTTTTT.

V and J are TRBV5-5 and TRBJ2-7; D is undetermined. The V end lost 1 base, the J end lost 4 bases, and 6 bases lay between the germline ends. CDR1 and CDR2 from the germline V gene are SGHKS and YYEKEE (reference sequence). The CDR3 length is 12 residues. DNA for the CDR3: TGTGCCAGCAGCTTGATGCGTTACGAGCAGTACTTC. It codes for CASSLMRYEQYF.

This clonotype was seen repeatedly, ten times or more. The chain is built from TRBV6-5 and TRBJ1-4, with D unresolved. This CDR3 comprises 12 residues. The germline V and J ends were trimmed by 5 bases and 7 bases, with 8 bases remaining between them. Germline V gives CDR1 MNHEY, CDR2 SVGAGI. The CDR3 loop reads CASSPGGEKLFF. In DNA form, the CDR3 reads TGTGCCAGCAGTCCCGGCGGTGAAAAACTGTTTTTT.

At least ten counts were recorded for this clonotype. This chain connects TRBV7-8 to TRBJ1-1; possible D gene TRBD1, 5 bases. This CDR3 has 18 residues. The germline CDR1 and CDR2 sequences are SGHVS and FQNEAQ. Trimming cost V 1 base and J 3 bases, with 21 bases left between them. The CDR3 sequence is CASSLESYLVRVYTEAFF. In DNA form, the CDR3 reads TGTGCCAGCAGCTTAGAAAGTTATCTTGTCAGGGTCTACACTGAAGCTTTCTTT.

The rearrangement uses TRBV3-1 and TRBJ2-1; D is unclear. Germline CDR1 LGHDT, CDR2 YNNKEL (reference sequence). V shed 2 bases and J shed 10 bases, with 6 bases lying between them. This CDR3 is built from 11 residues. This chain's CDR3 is CASSQFGEQFF. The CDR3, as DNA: TGTGCCAGCAGCCAATTCGGGGAGCAGTTCTTC.

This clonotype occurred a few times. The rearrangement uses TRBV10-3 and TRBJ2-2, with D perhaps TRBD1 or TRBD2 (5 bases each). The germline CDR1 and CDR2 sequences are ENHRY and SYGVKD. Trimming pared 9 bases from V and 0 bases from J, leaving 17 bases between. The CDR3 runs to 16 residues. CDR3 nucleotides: TGTGCCATGGGGGTAGTCACGGCCACGAACACCGGGGAGCTGTTTTTT. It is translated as CAMGVVTATNTGELFF.

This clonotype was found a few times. The CDR3 is CASSDGGFLTF. For the CDR3, the DNA is TGCGCCAGCAGTGATGGGGGGTTCCTGACTTTC. The V and J genes are TRBV10-2 and TRBJ2-6; D may be TRBD2 (6 bases). Germline V gene sequence: CDR1 WSHSY, CDR2 SAAADI. The CDR3 is made up of 11 amino acids. Trimming cost V 3 bases and J 14 bases, with 8 bases left between them.

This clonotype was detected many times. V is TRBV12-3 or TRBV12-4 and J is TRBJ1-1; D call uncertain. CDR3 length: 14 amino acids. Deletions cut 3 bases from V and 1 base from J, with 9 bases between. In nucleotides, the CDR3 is TGTGCCAGCAGTTTGGATAGGGAGAACACTGAAGCTTTCTTT. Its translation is CASSLDRENTEAFF.

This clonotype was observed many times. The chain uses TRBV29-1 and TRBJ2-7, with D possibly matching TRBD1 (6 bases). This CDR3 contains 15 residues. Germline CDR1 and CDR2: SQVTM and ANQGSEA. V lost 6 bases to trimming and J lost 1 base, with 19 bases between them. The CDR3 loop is CSVTTDSLASYEQYF. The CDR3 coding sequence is TGCAGCGTCACAACGGACAGTTTGGCGTCCTACGAGCAGTACTTC.

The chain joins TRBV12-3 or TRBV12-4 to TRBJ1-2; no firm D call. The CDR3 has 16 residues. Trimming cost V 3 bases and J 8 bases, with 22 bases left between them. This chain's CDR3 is CASSFSSIGPFGGYTF. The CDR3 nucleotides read TGTGCCAGCAGTTTTTCATCTATAGGGCCCTTCGGAGGCTACACCTTC.

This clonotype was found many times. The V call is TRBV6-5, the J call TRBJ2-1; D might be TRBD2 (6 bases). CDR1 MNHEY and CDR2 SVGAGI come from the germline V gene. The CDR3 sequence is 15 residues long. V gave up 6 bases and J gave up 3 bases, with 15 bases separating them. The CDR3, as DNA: TGTGCCAGCAGAACGGGCGGGACCCTCTACAATGAGCAGTTCTTC. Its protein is CASRTGGTLYNEQFF.

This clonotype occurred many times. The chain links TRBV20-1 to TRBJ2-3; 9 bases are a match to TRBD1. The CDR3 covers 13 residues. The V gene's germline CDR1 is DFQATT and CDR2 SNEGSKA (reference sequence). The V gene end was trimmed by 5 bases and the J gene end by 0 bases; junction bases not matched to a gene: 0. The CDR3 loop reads CSADRGSTDTQYF. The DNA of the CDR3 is TGCAGTGCTGACAGGGGGAGCACAGATACGCAGTATTTT.

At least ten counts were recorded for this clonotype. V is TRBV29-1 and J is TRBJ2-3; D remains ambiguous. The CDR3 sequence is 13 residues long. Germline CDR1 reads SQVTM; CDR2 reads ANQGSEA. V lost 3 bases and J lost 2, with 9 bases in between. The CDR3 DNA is TGCAGCGTTGAGAGCACGCTCACAGATACGCAGTATTTT. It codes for CSVESTLTDTQYF.